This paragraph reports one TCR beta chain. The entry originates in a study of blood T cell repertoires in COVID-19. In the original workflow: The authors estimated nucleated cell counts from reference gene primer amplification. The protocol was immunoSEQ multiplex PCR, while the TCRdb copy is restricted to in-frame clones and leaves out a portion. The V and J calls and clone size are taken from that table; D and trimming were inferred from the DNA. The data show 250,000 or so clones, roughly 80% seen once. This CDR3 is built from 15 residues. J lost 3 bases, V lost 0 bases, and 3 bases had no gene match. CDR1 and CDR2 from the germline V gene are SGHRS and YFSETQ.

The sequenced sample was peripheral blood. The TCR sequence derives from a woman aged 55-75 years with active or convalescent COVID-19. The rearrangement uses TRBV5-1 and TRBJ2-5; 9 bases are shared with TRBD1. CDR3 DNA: TGCGCCAGCAGCTTGGGCAGGACAGGGGAAGAGACCCAGTACTTC. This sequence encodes CASSLGRTGEETQYF.